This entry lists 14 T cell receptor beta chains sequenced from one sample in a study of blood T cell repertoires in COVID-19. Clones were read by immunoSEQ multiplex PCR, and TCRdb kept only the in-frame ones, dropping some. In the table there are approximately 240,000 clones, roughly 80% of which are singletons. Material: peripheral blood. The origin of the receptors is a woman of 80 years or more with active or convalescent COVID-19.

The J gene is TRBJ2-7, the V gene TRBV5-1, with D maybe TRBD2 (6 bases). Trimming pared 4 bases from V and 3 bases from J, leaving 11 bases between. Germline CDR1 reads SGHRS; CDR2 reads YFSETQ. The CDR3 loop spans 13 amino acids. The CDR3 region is CASSEGLGYEQYF. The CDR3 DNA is TGCGCCAGCAGCGAGGGACTGGGCTACGAGCAGTACTTC.

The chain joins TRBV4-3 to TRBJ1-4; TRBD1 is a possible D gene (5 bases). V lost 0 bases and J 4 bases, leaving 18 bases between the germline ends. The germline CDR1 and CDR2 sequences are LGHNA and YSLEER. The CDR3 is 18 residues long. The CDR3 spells CASSQDPEIGQDNEKLFF. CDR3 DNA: TGCGCCAGCAGCCAAGATCCTGAGATCGGACAAGATAATGAAAAACTGTTTTTT.

The CDR3 protein is CASSLGQDIYQPQHF. CDR3 nucleotides: TGTGCCAGCAGTTTGGGACAGGATATCTATCAGCCCCAGCATTTT. V is TRBV7-2 and J is TRBJ1-5; TRBD1 matches at 8 bases. Germline CDR1 and CDR2: SGHTA and FQGNSA. V lost 6 bases to trimming and J lost 5 bases; unmatched junction nucleotides: 9. The CDR3 consists of 15 residues.

CDR3: CASSPRDYYSYNEQFF. The CDR3 bases are TGTGCCAGTAGTCCCCGGGACTACTACTCCTACAATGAGCAGTTCTTC. The chain links TRBV19 to TRBJ2-1; 7 nucleotides line up with TRBD2. This CDR3 is built from 16 residues. Germline V gives CDR1 LNHDA, CDR2 SQIVND (reference sequence). J was trimmed by 0 bases and V by 5 bases; bases with no gene match: 7.

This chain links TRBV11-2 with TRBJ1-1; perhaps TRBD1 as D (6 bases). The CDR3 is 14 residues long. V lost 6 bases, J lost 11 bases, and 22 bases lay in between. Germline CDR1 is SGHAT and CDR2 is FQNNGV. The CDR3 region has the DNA TGTGCCAGCAGACCTCCGGGACACCAATTGCGGGCTTTCTTT. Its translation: CASRPPGHQLRAFF.

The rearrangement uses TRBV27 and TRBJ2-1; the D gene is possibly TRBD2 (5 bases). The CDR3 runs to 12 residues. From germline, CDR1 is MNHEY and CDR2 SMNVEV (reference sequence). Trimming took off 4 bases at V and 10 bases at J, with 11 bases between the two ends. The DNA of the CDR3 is TGTGCCAGCAGTTCCATTGGAGGCGAGCAGTTCTTC. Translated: CASSSIGGEQFF.

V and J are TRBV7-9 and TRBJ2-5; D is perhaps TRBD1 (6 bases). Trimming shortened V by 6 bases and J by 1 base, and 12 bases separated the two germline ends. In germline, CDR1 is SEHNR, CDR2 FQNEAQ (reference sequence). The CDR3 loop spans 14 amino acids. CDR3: CASRLDSFQETQYF. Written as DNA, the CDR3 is TGTGCCAGCAGACTGGACAGCTTCCAAGAGACCCAGTACTTC.

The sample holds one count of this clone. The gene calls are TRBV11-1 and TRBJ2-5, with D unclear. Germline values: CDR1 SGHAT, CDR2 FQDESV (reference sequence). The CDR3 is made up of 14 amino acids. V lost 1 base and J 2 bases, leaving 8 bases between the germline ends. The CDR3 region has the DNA TGTGCCAGCAGCTTAGTAGGAGTTCAAGAGACCCAGTACTTC. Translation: CASSLVGVQETQYF.

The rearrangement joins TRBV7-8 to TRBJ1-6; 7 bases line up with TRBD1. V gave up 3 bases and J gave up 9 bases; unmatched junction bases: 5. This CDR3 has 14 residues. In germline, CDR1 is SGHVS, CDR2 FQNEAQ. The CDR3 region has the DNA TGTGCCAGCAGCTTGACAGGGAGTGGTTCACCCCTCCACTTT. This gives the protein CASSLTGSGSPLHF.

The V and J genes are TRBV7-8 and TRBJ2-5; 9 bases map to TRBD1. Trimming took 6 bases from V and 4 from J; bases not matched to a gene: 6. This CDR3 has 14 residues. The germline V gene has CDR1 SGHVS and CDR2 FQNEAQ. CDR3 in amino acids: CASRTTGGGETQYF. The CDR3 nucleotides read TGTGCCAGCAGAACGACAGGGGGAGGAGAGACCCAGTACTTC.

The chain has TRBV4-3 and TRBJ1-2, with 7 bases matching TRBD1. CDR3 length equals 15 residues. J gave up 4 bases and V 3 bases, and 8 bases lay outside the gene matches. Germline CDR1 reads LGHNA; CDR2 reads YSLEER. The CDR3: CASSQAPGQSYGYTF. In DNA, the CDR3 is TGCGCCAGCAGCCAGGCACCGGGACAGAGCTATGGCTACACCTTC.

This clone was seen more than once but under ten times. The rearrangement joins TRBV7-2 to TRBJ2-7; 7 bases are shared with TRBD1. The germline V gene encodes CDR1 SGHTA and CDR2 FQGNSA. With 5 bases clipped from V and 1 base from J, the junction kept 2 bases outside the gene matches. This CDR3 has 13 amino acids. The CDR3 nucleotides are TGTGCCAGCAGCCAGGGACAGTCCTACGAGCAGTACTTC. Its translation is CASSQGQSYEQYF.

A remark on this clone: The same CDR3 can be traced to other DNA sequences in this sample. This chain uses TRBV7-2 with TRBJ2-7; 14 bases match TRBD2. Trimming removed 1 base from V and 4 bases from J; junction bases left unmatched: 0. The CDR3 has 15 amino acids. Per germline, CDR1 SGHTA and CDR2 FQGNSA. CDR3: CASSLGLAGGYEQYF. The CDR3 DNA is TGTGCCAGCAGCTTAGGACTAGCGGGAGGGTACGAGCAGTACTTC.

CDR3 protein: CASMVGDASNEQFF. In DNA form, the CDR3 reads TGTGCCAGTATGGTGGGAGACGCGTCCAATGAGCAGTTCTTC. The J gene is TRBJ2-1, the V gene TRBV19, with a weak D call TRBD2 (5 bases). The CDR3 covers 14 residues. Trimming cost V 7 bases and J 6 bases, with 16 bases left between them. The germline V gene encodes CDR1 LNHDA and CDR2 SQIVND (reference sequence).